What follows describes a single T cell receptor beta chain. What it binds is unknown. A much larger clone is a single base away; this may be a read error. Because it lacks the conserved phenylalanine or tryptophan at the end, this CDR3 is likely a read error. This sample was taken from a study of metastatic and nonmetastatic thyroid tumors. Study-wide points: Within blood and tumor, benign nodules reportedly had significantly lower TCR beta diversity than malignant thyroid tumors did.

TCRdb reprocessed the PCR reads via MiXCR. The sample has some 93,000 clones; roughly 13% are singletons. The CDR3 loop spans 14 amino acids. Deletions cut 0 bases from V and 4 bases from J, with 11 bases between. Germline V gives CDR1 DFQATT, CDR2 SNEGSKA (reference sequence). Thyroid surgery had not been preceded by any treatment in any patient. The chain recombines TRBV20-1 with TRBJ2-3; D gene ambiguous. The sequence was obtained from a female donor with papillary thyroid cancer or a benign thyroid nodule (not recorded which). Some clones in this sample may be carry-over from other donors' samples. The specimen sequenced was blood. DNA for the CDR3: TGCAGTGCTAGAGATCCCCGAAGGTCAGATACGCAGTATTTA. Translating it yields CSARDPRRSDTQYL.